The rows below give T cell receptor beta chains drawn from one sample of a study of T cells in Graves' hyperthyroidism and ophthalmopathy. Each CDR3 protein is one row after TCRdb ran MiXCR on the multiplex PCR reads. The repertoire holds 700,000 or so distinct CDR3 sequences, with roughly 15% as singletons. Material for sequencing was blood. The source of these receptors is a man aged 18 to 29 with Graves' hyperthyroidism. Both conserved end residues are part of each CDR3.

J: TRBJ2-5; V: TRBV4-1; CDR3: CASSQAGRSRETQYF
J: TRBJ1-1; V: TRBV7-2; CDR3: CASSLAFGGYVNTEAFF
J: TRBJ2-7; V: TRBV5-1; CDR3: CASSPGIGGGEQYF
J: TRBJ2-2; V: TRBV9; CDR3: CASSVSHQANTGELFF
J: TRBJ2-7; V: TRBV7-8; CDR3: CASSARLAGRIEQYF
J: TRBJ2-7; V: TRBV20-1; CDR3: CSARGDRTYEQYF
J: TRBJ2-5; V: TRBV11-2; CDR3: CASSSIKLAGGSETQYF
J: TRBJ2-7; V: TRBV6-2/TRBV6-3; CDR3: CASTQGGLAERKQYF
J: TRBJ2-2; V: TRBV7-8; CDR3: CASSLTGGPVGELFF
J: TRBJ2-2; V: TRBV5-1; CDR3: CASSGVLGAGELFF
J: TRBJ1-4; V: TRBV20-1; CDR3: CSGRTGDEKLFF
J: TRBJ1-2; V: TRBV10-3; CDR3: CAISETGGIANYGYTF
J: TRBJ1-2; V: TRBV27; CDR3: CASSPGTGHGYTF
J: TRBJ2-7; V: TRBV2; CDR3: CASRVPRDRGTEQYF
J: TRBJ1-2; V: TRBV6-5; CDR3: CASSYRTNYGYTF
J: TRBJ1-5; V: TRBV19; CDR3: CASSIGTLNQPQHF
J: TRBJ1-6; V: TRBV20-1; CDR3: CSAREGFNSPLHF
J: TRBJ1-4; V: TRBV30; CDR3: CAWRQQGAGEKLFF
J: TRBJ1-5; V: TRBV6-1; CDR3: CASSDRPRPQHF
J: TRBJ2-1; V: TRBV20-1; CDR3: CSAVAGHYNEQFF
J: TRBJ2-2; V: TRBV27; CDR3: CASSIAGPNTGELFF
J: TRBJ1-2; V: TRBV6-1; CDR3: CASSEGTHGYTF
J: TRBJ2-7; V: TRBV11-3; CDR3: CASSPPLAGGVYEQYF
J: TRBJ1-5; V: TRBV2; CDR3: CASRLMGTANQPQHF
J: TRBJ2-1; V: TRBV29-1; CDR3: CSSRTSSNEQFF
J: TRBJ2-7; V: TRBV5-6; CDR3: CASRGRGGLGEQYF
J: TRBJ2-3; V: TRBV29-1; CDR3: CSVDSRTDTQYF
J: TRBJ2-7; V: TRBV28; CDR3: CASSPARERVSYEQYF
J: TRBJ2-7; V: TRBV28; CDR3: CASSLGPRQDFSYEQYF
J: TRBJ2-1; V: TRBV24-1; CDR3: CATSDPGTSVNEQFF
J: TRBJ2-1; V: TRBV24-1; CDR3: CATSDPGTSGKHNEQFF